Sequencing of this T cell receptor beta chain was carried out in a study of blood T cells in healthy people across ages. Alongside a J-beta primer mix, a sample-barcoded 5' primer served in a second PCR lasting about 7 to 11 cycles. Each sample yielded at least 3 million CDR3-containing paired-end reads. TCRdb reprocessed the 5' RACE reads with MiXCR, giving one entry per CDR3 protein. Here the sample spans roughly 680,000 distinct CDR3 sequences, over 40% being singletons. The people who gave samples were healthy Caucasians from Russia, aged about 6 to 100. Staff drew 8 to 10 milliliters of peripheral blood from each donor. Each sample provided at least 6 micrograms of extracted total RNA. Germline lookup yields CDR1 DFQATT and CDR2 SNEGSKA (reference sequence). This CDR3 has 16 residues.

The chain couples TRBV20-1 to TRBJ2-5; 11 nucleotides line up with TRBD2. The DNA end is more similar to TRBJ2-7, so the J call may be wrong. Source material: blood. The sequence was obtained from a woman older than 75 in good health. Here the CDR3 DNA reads TGCAGTGCTAGAGTTCTCGGACTAGCGGGCGATTACGAGCAGTACTTC. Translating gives CSARVLGLAGDYEQYF.